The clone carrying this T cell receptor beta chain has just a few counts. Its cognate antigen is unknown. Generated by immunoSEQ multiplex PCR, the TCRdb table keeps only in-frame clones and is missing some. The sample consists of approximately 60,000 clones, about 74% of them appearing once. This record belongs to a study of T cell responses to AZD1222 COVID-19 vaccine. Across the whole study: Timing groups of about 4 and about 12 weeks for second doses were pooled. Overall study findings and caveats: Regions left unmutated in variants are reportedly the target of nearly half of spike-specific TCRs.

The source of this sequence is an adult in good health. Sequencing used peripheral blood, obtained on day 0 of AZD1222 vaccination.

CDR3 nucleotide sequence: TGTGCCAGCAGCTTGAGTCAGAACAATGAGCAGTTCTTC. It specifies CASSLSQNNEQFF. The chain couples TRBV5-4 to TRBJ2-1; D not certain. The CDR3 is 13 amino acids. Germline CDR1 SGHNT, CDR2 YYREEE (reference sequence). The V end was cut by 1 base, the J end by 5 bases, with 7 bases between.